Each of the 23 T cell receptor beta chains below was sequenced from the same sample in a study of shared clonotypes between healthy human individuals. Method: immunoSEQ multiplex PCR; TCRdb's copy keeps in-frame clones and lacks some. The repertoire has around 1.1 million clones, roughly 77% of them found once; the top ten carry over 0.8%. Sequenced: memory CD4+ T cells from PBMCs. Subset given: CD45RA-negative fraction. The receptors stem from a young man in good health. Some clones in this sample may be carry-over from other donors' samples.

The V and J genes are TRBV12-2 and TRBJ1-5. TRBV12-2 is a listed pseudogene. The CDR3 is 15 amino acids. The CDR3 coding sequence is TGTGCAAGTCGATGTAACCAGGGAGAGGACCAGCCCCAGCATTTT. The encoded protein is CASRCNQGEDQPQHF.

The chain is built from TRBV23-1 and TRBJ2-3; 9 bases align to TRBD1. TRBV23-1 is an ORF; its function is uncertain. This CDR3 spans 18 amino acids. Trimming cost V 3 bases and J 4 bases; bases outside gene matches: 14. CDR3 bases: TGCGCCAGCAGTCACTCGGGACAGGGCTACTATGGGCCAGATACGCAGTATTTT. Protein sequence: CASSHSGQGYYGPDTQYF.

A note on this clone: Within the sample, other DNA sequences also encode this same CDR3. The chain links TRBV29-1 to TRBJ2-3; 7 bases line up with TRBD1. Germline V lookup: CDR1 SQVTM, CDR2 ANQGSEA. V lost 3 bases, J lost 4 bases, and 1 base stayed unmatched. CDR3 length: 12 residues. CDR3 coding DNA: TGCAGCGTTGATCAGGGGGCAGATACGCAGTATTTT. Translated: CSVDQGADTQYF.

V gene TRBV5-1 combines with J gene TRBJ1-2; TRBD1 matches at 9 bases. CDR3 size: 15 residues. The V and J ends lost 4 bases and 4 bases, in that order; junction bases with no gene match: 8. CDR1 is SGHRS and CDR2 is YFSETQ in the germline V gene. CDR3 in DNA: TGCGCCAGCAGCCCTGGACAGGGGAGGAGCTATGGCTACACCTTC. This translates into CASSPGQGRSYGYTF.

CDR3 protein: CASRGGSTDTQYF. The CDR3 DNA is TGTGCCAGCAGGGGAGGCAGCACAGATACGCAGTATTTT. The V gene is TRBV28, the J gene TRBJ2-3, with D tentatively TRBD2 (6 bases). This CDR3 comprises 13 residues. The germline V gene encodes CDR1 MDHEN and CDR2 SYDVKM. Trimming removed 6 bases from V and 0 bases from J, with 7 bases in between.

Details on this clone: Other nucleotide sequences from this sample produce the same CDR3. This chain joins TRBV9 and TRBJ2-3, with D possibly TRBD2 on 6 matching bases. Per germline, CDR1 SGDLS and CDR2 YYNGEE. The CDR3 extends over 15 amino acids. Trimming pared 2 bases from V and 1 base from J, leaving 11 bases between. CDR3 nucleotides: TGTGCCAGCAGCGTGGGTGCTAGCGGCACAGATACGCAGTATTTT. Protein sequence: CASSVGASGTDTQYF.

This clone was counted only a few times. The chain has TRBV6-5 and TRBJ2-1; 9 bases are a match to TRBD1. Germline V CDR1 and CDR2: MNHEY, SVGAGI. The junction had 2 bases not matched to a gene; V was cut back by 6 bases and J by 2 bases. The CDR3 has 14 residues. The CDR3 coding sequence is TGTGCCAGCAGGGGGACAGGGACCTACAATGAGCAGTTCTTC. This gives the protein CASRGTGTYNEQFF.

This chain uses TRBV9 with TRBJ2-7; 7 bases map to TRBD2. V shed 0 bases, J shed 4 bases, and the junction held 10 bases outside the gene matches. In germline, CDR1 is SGDLS, CDR2 YYNGEE. The CDR3 covers 16 residues. DNA for the CDR3: TGTGCCAGCAGCGTAGGATCCCTAGCGGATAGTTACGAGCAGTACTTC. This translates into CASSVGSLADSYEQYF.

V and J are TRBV19 and TRBJ1-2; no firm D call. The germline gives CDR1 LNHDA, CDR2 SQIVND (reference sequence). This CDR3 comprises 15 residues. Trimming left V 0 bases short and J 7 bases short, with 15 bases between. CDR3 loop: CASSIDRGLIFGYTF. In DNA, the CDR3 is TGTGCCAGTAGTATAGATCGCGGGCTAATCTTTGGCTACACCTTC.

Note on this clone: Sequence at one end of the junction differs from germline and may be a read error. V usage is TRBV25-1 and J usage is TRBJ2-7; 11 bases align to TRBD1. There are 15 residues in the CDR3. Germline CDR1 is MGHDK and CDR2 is SYGVNS. CDR3 DNA sequence: TGCGCCAGCAGCGCCGGGGACAGGGGGTCCTACGAGCAGTACTTC. It codes for CASSAGDRGSYEQYF.

CDR3: CASSLEGGIGELFF. For the CDR3, the DNA is TGTGCCAGCAGCTTAGAAGGGGGCATCGGGGAGCTGTTTTTT. The gene calls are TRBV7-9 and TRBJ2-2; 7 bases match TRBD1. CDR1 and CDR2 from the germline V gene are SEHNR and FQNEAQ (reference sequence). CDR3 length: 14 residues. V gave up 1 base and J gave up 7 bases; unmatched junction bases: 3.

The chain links TRBV7-2 to TRBJ1-1, with D uncertain. V lost 2 bases, J lost 5 bases, and 18 bases lay in between. CDR1 and CDR2 from the germline V gene are SGHTA and FQGNSA. This CDR3 region has 16 residues. The CDR3 bases are TGTGCCAGCAGCTTAAATCCGGGCGCCGATCAGACTGAAGCTTTCTTT. It yields the protein CASSLNPGADQTEAFF.

This clone showed up just a few times. The gene calls are TRBV5-8 and TRBJ2-1, with D possibly TRBD1 on 7 matching bases. There are 15 residues in the CDR3. Germline V gene sequence: CDR1 SGHTS, CDR2 YDEGEE. V lost 4 bases and J 5 bases, leaving 16 bases between the germline ends. CDR3 residues: CASSGGGAFNNEQFF. The CDR3 DNA sequence: TGTGCCAGCAGCGGAGGGGGCGCGTTCAACAATGAGCAGTTCTTC. The full variable domain, rest sourced from reference TRBV5-8 and TRBJ2-1, is EAGVTQSPTHLIKTRGQQATLRCSPISGHTSVYWYQQALGLGLQFLLWYDEGEERNRGNFPPRFSGRQFPNYSSELNVNALELEDSALYLCASSGGGAFNNEQFFGPGTRLTVL.

Regarding this clone: This specimen includes other DNA sequences encoding the same CDR3. The rearrangement joins TRBV28 to TRBJ2-5; D gene uncertain. Germline V gives CDR1 MDHEN, CDR2 SYDVKM. The CDR3 spans 12 residues. V was cut by 2 bases and J by 3 bases, with 4 bases left in between. The CDR3 coding sequence is TGTGCCAGCAGTTTAACGGAAGAGACCCAGTACTTC. Translation: CASSLTEETQYF. Filled out from reference TRBV28 and TRBJ2-5, the complete variable domain reads DVKVTQSSRYLVKRTGEKVFLECVQDMDHENMFWYRQDPGLGLRLIYFSYDVKMKEKGDIPEGYSVSREKKERFSLILESASTNQTSMYLCASSLTEETQYFGPGTRLLVL.

This clone was found once. The chain is built from TRBV13 and TRBJ2-6; D gene ambiguous. CDR3 length: 16 amino acids. Between the trimmed V and J ends, which lost 2 bases and 0 bases, there was a span of 8 bases. CDR1 is PRHDT and CDR2 is FYEKMQ in the germline V gene (reference sequence). The CDR3 DNA is TGTGCCAGCAGCTTACCCTATAGCTCTGGGGCCAACGTCCTGACTTTC. It is translated as CASSLPYSSGANVLTF.

This chain joins TRBV11-2 and TRBJ2-1; D might be TRBD2 (6 bases). V gave up 5 bases and J gave up 0 bases, with 8 bases separating them. The CDR3 extends over 14 amino acids. The V gene's germline CDR1 is SGHAT and CDR2 FQNNGV. In nucleotides, the CDR3 is TGTGCCAGCAGCGGGAGGAGCTCCTACAATGAGCAGTTCTTC. It encodes CASSGRSSYNEQFF.

The chain is built from TRBV11-2 and TRBJ2-2; weak D call: TRBD2 (6 bases). The CDR3 is 16 amino acids. CDR1 is SGHAT and CDR2 is FQNNGV in the germline V gene. Trimming took 2 bases from V and 0 from J, leaving 10 bases between them. CDR3 sequence: CASSLWASANTGELFF. CDR3 DNA sequence: TGTGCCAGCAGCTTATGGGCTAGCGCGAACACCGGGGAGCTGTTTTTT.

About this clone: Other nucleotide sequences from this sample produce the same CDR3. The V call is TRBV7-9, the J call TRBJ2-7; D remains ambiguous. V gave up 5 bases and J gave up 2 bases, with 13 bases separating them. CDR1 and CDR2 (germline): SEHNR, FQNEAQ (reference sequence). The CDR3 covers 14 residues. The CDR3 sequence: CASSPGTFPYEQYF. CDR3 DNA: TGTGCCAGCAGCCCCGGAACTTTCCCCTACGAGCAGTACTTC. Using reference TRBV7-9 and TRBJ2-7 for the parts outside the CDR3, the full variable domain is DTGVSQNPRHKITKRGQNVTFRCDPISEHNRLYWYRQTLGQGPEFLTYFQNEAQLEKSRLLSDRFSAERPKGSFSTLEIQRTEQGDSAMYLCASSPGTFPYEQYFGPGTRLTVT.

CDR3 DNA: TGTGCCAGCAGCTTAGATGGGGGAAGCACCGGGGAGCTGTTTTTT. Encoded protein: CASSLDGGSTGELFF. The chain is built from TRBV11-2 and TRBJ2-2, with D possibly being TRBD1 or TRBD2 (5 bases each). From germline, CDR1 is SGHAT and CDR2 FQNNGV. Trimming cost V 0 bases and J 4 bases, with 9 bases left between them. CDR3 size: 15 residues.

V gene TRBV6-5 combines with J gene TRBJ2-7, with 7 bases aligning to TRBD1. Germline V gives CDR1 MNHEY, CDR2 SVGAGI. CDR3 length equals 15 residues. Losses at the gene ends were 2 bases for V and 2 bases for J; bases not matched to a gene: 6. CDR3 amino acids: CASSYTGTDTYEQYF. The CDR3 DNA reads TGTGCCAGCAGTTACACCGGGACAGATACCTACGAGCAGTACTTC.

The chain employs TRBV19 and TRBJ1-5; TRBD1 matches 9 bases. Trimming cost V 6 bases and J 1 base; bases outside gene matches: 7. The germline V gene has CDR1 LNHDA and CDR2 SQIVND (reference sequence). The CDR3 is 16 amino acids. This CDR3 reads CASSTGGAGSNQPQHF. The CDR3 nucleotides read TGTGCCAGTAGCACAGGGGGCGCGGGAAGCAATCAGCCCCAGCATTTT.

Note on this clone: This same CDR3 is encoded by further DNA sequences in the sample. CDR3: CATSRVSETQYF. Written as DNA, the CDR3 is TGTGCCACCAGCAGAGTCTCGGAGACCCAGTACTTC. V and J are TRBV15 and TRBJ2-5; D not resolved. The CDR3 length is 12 residues. The ends were cut back, 1 base at V and 5 bases at J, with 5 bases in the middle. Looked up from germline, CDR1 is LNHNV and CDR2 is YYDKDF (reference sequence).

This chain links TRBV5-1 with TRBJ1-2, with D maybe TRBD1 (5 bases). This CDR3 contains 13 residues. CDR1 and CDR2 from the germline V gene are SGHRS and YFSETQ. V was shortened by 5 bases and J by 8 bases, with 16 bases between the two germline ends. As DNA, the CDR3 is TGCGCCAGCAGTTTGACAGTGACCGGCGGCTACACCTTC. Protein sequence: CASSLTVTGGYTF.